Reported below is one TCR beta chain. What it binds is unknown. TCRdb keeps only in-frame clones here, not all; method: immunoSEQ multiplex PCR. The sample carries some 180,000 clones, approximately 86% recorded once. The length of the CDR3 is 12 residues. Germline CDR1 reads SGHNT; CDR2 reads YYREEE (reference sequence). Trimming cost V 0 bases and J 7 bases, with 5 bases left between them. These data come from a study of cytomegalovirus exposure and HLA in healthy donors. Broader study findings: The study put 150 to 200 TCR beta chains on its list as cytomegalovirus-associated. Generally TCR sequences proved uncommon, though certain public TCRs appeared in numerous donors. Among the CMV-associated chains, three were confirmed in vitro as specific for CMV antigens.

Sequencing input: PBMCs. The chain is built from TRBV5-4 and TRBJ2-1; D is unresolved. The origin of this receptor is a man aged 25 to 40 in good health and CMV-seropositive. The CDR3 DNA reads TGTGCCAGCAGCTTGGTGCAGAATGAGCAGTTCTTC. This gives the protein CASSLVQNEQFF.